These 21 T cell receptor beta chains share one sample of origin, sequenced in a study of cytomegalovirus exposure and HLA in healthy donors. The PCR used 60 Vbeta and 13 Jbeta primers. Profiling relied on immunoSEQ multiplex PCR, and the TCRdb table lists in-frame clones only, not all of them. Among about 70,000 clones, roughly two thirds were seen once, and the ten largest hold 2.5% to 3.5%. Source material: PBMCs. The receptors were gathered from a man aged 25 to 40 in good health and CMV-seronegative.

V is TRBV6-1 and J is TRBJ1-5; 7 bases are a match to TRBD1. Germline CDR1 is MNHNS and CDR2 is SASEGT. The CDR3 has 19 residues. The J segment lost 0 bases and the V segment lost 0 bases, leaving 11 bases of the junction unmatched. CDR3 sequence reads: CASSEAESAGGYSNQPQHF. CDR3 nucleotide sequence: TGTGCCAGCAGTGAAGCGGAATCGGCAGGGGGGTATAGCAATCAGCCCCAGCATTTT.

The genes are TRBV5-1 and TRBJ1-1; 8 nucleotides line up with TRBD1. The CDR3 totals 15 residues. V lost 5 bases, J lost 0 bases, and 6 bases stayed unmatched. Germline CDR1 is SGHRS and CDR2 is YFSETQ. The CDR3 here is CASRGTGDMNTEAFF. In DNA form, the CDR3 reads TGCGCCAGCAGGGGGACAGGAGACATGAACACTGAAGCTTTCTTT.

CDR3 amino acids: CAWSVSGLGYTF. The CDR3 bases are TGTGCCTGGAGTGTATCCGGTCTTGGCTACACCTTC. The V and J genes are TRBV30 and TRBJ1-2; D is uncertain. The CDR3 loop spans 12 amino acids. The V and J ends lost 0 bases and 7 bases respectively, with 9 bases between them. CDR1 GTSNPN and CDR2 SVGIG come from the germline V gene (reference sequence).

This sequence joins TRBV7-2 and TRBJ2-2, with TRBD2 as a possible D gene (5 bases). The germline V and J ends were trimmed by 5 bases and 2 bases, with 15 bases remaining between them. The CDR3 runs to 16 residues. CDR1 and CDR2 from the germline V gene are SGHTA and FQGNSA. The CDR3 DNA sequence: TGTGCCAGCAGCGCAACCGGGAAGATTAACACCGGGGAGCTGTTTTTT. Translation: CASSATGKINTGELFF.

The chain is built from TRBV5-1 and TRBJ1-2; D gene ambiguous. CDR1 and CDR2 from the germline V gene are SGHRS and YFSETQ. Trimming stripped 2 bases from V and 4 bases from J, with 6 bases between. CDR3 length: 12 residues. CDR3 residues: CASSFGTYGYTF. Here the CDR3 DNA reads TGCGCCAGCAGCTTCGGTACCTATGGCTACACCTTC.

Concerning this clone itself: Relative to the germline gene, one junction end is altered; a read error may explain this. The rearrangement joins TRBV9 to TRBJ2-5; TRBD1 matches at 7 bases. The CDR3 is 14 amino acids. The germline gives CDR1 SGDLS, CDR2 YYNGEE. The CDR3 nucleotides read TGTGCCAGTAGCGTATCTGAGGGGGCGGAGACCCAGTACTTC. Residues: CASSVSEGAETQYF.

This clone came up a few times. CDR3 in amino acids: CASSLIGTGMQETQYF. The CDR3 nucleotides are TGTGCCAGCTCACTTATCGGGACAGGGATGCAAGAGACCCAGTACTTC. The V gene is TRBV18, the J gene TRBJ2-5, with 9 bases fitting TRBD1. The V gene end was trimmed by 4 bases and the J gene end by 2 bases; junction bases not matched to a gene: 8. The germline CDR1 and CDR2 sequences are KGHSH and LQKENI. The CDR3 sequence is 16 residues long.

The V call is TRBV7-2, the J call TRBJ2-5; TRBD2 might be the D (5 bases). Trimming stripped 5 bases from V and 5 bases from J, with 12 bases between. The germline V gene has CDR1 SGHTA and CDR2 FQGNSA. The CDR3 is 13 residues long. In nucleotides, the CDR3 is TGTGCCAGCAGCAGAACTAGTCTGGAGACCCAGTACTTC. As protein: CASSRTSLETQYF.

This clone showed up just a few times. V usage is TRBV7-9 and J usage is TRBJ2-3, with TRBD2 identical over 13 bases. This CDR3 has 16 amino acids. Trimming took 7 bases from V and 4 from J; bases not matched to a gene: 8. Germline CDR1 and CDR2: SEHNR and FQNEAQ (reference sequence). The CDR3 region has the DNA TGTGCCAGCACCCCGGGAGGACTAGCGGGAGCAGATACGCAGTATTTT. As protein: CASTPGGLAGADTQYF.

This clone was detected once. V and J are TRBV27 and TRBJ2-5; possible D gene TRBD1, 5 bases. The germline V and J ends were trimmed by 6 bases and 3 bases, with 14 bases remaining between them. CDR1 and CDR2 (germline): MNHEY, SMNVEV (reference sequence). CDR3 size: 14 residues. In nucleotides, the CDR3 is TGTGCCAGCAGGGGGTTGGGCAGGGAAGAGACCCAGTACTTC. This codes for CASRGLGREETQYF.

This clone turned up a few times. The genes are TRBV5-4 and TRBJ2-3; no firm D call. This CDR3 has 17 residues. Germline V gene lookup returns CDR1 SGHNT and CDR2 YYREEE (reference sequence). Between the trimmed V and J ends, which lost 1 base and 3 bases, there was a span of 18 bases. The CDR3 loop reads CASSLNLGTLSTDTQYF. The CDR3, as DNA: TGTGCCAGCAGCTTGAATCTAGGAACCCTTTCGACAGATACGCAGTATTTT. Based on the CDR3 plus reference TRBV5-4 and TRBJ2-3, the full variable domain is ETGVTQSPTHLIKTRGQQVTLRCSSQSGHNTVSWYQQALGQGPQFIFQYYREEENGRGNFPPRFSGLQFPNYSSELNVNALELDDSALYLCASSLNLGTLSTDTQYFGPGTRLTVL.

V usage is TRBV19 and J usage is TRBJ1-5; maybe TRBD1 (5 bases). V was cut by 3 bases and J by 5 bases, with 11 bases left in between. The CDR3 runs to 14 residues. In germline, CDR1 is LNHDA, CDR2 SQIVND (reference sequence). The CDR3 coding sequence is TGTGCCAGTAGTATCTCAGGGTGGGATCAGCCCCAGCATTTT. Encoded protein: CASSISGWDQPQHF.

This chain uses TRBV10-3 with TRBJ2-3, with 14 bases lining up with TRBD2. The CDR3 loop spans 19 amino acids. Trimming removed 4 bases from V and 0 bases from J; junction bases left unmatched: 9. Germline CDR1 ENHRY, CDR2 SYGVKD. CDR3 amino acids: CAISGTGTSGGLSTDTQYF. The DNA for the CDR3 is TGTGCCATCAGTGGAACCGGGACTAGCGGGGGCCTCAGCACAGATACGCAGTATTTT.

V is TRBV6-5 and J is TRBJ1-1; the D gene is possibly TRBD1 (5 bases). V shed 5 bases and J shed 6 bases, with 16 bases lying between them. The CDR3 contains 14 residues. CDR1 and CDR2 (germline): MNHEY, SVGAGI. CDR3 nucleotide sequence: TGTGCCAGCAGTACAACCTCAGGGTGGTCTGAAGCTTTCTTT. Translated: CASSTTSGWSEAFF.

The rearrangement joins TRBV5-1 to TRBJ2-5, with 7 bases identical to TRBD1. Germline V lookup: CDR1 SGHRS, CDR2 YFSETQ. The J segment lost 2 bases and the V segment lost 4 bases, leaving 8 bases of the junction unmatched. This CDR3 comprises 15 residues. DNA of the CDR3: TGCGCCAGCAGCCAATTTCAGACAGGGCAAGAGACCCAGTACTTC. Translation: CASSQFQTGQETQYF.

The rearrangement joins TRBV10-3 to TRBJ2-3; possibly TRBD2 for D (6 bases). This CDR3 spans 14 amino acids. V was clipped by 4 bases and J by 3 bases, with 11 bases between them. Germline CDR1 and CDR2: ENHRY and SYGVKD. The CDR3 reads CAISVDGGTDTQYF. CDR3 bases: TGTGCCATCAGTGTTGATGGGGGGACAGATACGCAGTATTTT.

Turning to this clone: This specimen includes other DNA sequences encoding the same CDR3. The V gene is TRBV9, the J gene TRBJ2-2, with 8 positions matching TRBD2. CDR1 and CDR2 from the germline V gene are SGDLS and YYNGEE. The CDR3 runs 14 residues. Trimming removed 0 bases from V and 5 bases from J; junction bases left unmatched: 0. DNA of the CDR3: TGTGCCAGCAGCGTAGGCGGGGGGACCGGGGAGCTGTTTTTT. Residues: CASSVGGGTGELFF. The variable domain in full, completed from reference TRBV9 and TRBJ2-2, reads DSGVTQTPKHLITATGQRVTLRCSPRSGDLSVYWYQQSLDQGLQFLIQYYNGEERAKGNILERFSAQQFPDLHSELNLSSLELGDSALYFCASSVGGGTGELFFGEGSRLTVL.

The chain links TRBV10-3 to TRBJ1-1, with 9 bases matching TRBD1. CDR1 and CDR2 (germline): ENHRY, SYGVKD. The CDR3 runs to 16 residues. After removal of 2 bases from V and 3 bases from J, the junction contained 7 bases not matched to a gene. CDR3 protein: CAISEMGTGKDTEAFF. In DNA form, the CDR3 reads TGTGCCATCAGTGAGATGGGGACAGGGAAGGACACTGAAGCTTTCTTT.

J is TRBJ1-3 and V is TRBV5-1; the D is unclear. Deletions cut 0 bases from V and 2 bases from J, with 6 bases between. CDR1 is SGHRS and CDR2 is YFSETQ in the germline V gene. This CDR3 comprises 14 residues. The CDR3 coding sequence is TGCGCCAGCAGCTTGGGGGAGACTGGAAACACCATATATTTT. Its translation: CASSLGETGNTIYF.

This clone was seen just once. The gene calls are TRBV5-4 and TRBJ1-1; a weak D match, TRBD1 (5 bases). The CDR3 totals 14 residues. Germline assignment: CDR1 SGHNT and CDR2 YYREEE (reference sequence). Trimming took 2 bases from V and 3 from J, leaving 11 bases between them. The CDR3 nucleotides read TGTGCCAGCAGCTTCAGAGACAGATACACTGAAGCTTTCTTT. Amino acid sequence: CASSFRDRYTEAFF. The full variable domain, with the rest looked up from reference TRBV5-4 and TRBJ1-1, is ETGVTQSPTHLIKTRGQQVTLRCSSQSGHNTVSWYQQALGQGPQFIFQYYREEENGRGNFPPRFSGLQFPNYSSELNVNALELDDSALYLCASSFRDRYTEAFFGQGTRLTVV.

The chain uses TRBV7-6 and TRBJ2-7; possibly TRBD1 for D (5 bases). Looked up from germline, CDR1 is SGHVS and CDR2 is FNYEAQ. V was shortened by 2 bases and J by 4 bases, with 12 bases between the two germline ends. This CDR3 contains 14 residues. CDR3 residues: CASSLSSGQYEQYF. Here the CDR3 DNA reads TGTGCCAGCAGCTTATCGTCAGGACAATACGAGCAGTACTTC.